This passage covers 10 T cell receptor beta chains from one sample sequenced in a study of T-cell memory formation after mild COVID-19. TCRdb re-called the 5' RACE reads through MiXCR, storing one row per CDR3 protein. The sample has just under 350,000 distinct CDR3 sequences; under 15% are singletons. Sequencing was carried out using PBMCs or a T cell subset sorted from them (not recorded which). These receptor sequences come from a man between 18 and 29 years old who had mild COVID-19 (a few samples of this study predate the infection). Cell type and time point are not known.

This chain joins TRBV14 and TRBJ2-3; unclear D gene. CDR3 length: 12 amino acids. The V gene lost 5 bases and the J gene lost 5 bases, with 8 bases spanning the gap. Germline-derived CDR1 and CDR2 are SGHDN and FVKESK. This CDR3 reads CASSSQRDTQYF. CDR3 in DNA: TGTGCCAGCAGCTCTCAGCGAGATACGCAGTATTTT.

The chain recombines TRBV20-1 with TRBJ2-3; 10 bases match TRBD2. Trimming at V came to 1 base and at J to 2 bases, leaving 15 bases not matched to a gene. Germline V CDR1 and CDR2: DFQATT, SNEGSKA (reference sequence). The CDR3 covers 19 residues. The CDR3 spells CSARAVLAGATVLTDTQYF. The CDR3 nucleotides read TGCAGTGCTAGAGCGGTGCTAGCGGGGGCCACGGTACTCACAGATACGCAGTATTTT.

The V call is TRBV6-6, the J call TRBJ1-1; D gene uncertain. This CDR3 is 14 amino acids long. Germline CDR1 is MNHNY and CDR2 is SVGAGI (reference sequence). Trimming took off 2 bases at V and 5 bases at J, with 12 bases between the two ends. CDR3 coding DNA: TGTGCCAGCAGTTACGTTCTACAGCGAACTGAAGCTTTCTTT. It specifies CASSYVLQRTEAFF.

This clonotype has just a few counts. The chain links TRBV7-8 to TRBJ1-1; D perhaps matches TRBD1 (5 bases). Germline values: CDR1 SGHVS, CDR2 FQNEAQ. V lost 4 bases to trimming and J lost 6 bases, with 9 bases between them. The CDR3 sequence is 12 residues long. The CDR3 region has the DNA TGTGCCAGCAGCTCCAGGGTCCCTGAAGCTTTCTTT. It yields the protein CASSSRVPEAFF.

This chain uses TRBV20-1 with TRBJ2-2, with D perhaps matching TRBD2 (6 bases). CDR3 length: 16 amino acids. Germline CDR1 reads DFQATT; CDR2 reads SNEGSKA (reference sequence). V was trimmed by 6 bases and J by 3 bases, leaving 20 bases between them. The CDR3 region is CSASATPGGYTGELFF. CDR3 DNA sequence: TGCAGTGCCTCTGCTACCCCAGGAGGGTACACCGGGGAGCTGTTTTTT.

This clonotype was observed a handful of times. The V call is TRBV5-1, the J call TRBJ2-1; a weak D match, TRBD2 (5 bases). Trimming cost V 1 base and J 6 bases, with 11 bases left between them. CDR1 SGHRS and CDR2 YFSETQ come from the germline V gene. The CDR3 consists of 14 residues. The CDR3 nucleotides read TGCGCCAGCAGCTTGACCGGGAAAGGCAATGAGCAGTTCTTC. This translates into CASSLTGKGNEQFF.

The CDR3 DNA reads as TGTGCCAGCAGTTTATACGAGGCCACAGGGTCAGGTGGCTACACCTTC. Its protein is CASSLYEATGSGGYTF. The chain uses TRBV28 and TRBJ1-2; D perhaps matches TRBD1 (6 bases). V was cut by 1 base and J by 7 bases, with 19 bases left in between. The CDR3 is 16 amino acids. From germline, CDR1 is MDHEN and CDR2 SYDVKM.

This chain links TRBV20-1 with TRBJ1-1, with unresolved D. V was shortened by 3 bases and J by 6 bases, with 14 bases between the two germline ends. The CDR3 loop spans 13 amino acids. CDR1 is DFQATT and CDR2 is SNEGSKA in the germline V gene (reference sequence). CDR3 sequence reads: CSASPLTGSEAFF. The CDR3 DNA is TGCAGTGCTAGCCCACTAACGGGGTCTGAAGCTTTCTTT.

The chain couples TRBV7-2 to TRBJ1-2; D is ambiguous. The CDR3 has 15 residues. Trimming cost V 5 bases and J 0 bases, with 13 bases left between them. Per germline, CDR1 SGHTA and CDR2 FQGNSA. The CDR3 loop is CASSNRIVSNYGYTF. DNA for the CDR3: TGTGCCAGCAGCAACCGGATAGTTTCTAACTATGGCTACACCTTC.

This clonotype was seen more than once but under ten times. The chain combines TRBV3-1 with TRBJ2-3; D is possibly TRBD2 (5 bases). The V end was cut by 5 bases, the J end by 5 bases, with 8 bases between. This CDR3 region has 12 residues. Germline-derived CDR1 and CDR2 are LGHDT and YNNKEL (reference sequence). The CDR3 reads CASSWTGDTQYF. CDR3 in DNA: TGTGCCAGCAGCTGGACTGGAGATACGCAGTATTTT.